These 17 T cell receptor beta chains were sequenced from one sample in a study of blood T cell repertoires in COVID-19. Produced via immunoSEQ multiplex PCR; TCRdb's table is partial and in-frame only. This sample yields roughly 230,000 clones, of which approximately 84% are seen a single time; just over 6.5% belongs to the top ten. Sequencing was carried out using PBMCs or T cells enriched from blood (not recorded which). These receptors were taken from a woman between 50 and 59 years old who had been exposed to COVID-19.

The V and J genes are TRBV19 and TRBJ2-2; tentative D call: TRBD2 (5 bases). Germline V gene data show CDR1 as LNHDA and CDR2 as SQIVND (reference sequence). The CDR3 runs 15 residues. V was pared by 3 bases and J by 1 base, with 9 bases between. DNA of the CDR3: TGTGCCAGTAGTATTTTTGCGGGGAACACCGGGGAGCTGTTTTTT. As protein: CASSIFAGNTGELFF. Complete variable domain (other parts from reference TRBV19 and TRBJ2-2): DGGITQSPKYLFRKEGQNVTLSCEQNLNHDAMYWYRQDPGQGLRLIYYSQIVNDFQKGDIAEGYSVSREKKESFPLTVTSAQKNPTAFYLCASSIFAGNTGELFFGEGSRLTVL.

V gene TRBV4-3 combines with J gene TRBJ2-1, with TRBD2 matching 8 bases. Germline-derived CDR1 and CDR2 are LGHNA and YSLEER. The V and J ends lost 1 base and 4 bases, in that order; junction bases with no gene match: 12. The CDR3 contains 18 residues. CDR3 DNA: TGCGCCAGCAGCCAAGTTCGGTCTTTCAGCGGGGGATACAATGAGCAGTTCTTC. Translated: CASSQVRSFSGGYNEQFF.

This sequence joins TRBV7-9 and TRBJ2-7; D not resolved. Germline values: CDR1 SEHNR, CDR2 FQNEAQ (reference sequence). The CDR3 has 13 amino acids. V lost 1 base and J lost 1, with 5 bases in between. The CDR3 is CASSLDHSYEQYF. The CDR3 nucleotides read TGTGCCAGCAGCTTAGATCATTCCTACGAGCAGTACTTC.

DNA for the CDR3: TGTGCCAGTAGTATAGATCTTACTGAAGCTTTCTTT. Translation: CASSIDLTEAFF. The chain recombines TRBV19 with TRBJ1-1; no reliable D call. V lost 0 bases and J lost 5, with 4 bases in between. CDR1 and CDR2 from the germline V gene are LNHDA and SQIVND (reference sequence). The CDR3 length is 12 residues.

The chain links TRBV9 to TRBJ2-7; the match to TRBD1 covers 9 bases. V shed 0 bases, J shed 3 bases, and the junction held 13 bases outside the gene matches. The germline gives CDR1 SGDLS, CDR2 YYNGEE. CDR3 length: 18 amino acids. CDR3 loop: CASSVAPTGTGMNYEQYF. The CDR3 DNA reads TGTGCCAGCAGCGTAGCCCCAACCGGGACAGGGATGAACTACGAGCAGTACTTC.

This chain links TRBV19 with TRBJ2-2; 9 nucleotides match TRBD1. CDR3 length: 16 amino acids. Trimming took 4 bases from V and 2 from J; bases not matched to a gene: 5. The germline CDR1 and CDR2 sequences are LNHDA and SQIVND (reference sequence). Written as DNA, the CDR3 is TGTGCCAGTAGTAGAGACAGGGGGGTCAACACCGGGGAGCTGTTTTTT. The encoded protein is CASSRDRGVNTGELFF.

V gene TRBV19 combines with J gene TRBJ1-4; possible D gene TRBD1, 6 bases. Looked up from germline, CDR1 is LNHDA and CDR2 is SQIVND (reference sequence). V was shortened by 5 bases and J by 2 bases, with 15 bases between the two germline ends. The CDR3 loop spans 16 amino acids. The CDR3, as DNA: TGTGCCAGTAGTGTACCTGCGGGGGCCACTAATGAAAAACTGTTTTTT. It is translated as CASSVPAGATNEKLFF.

For the CDR3, the DNA is TGTGCCAGCAGCCTAGGGGGATCTGACTCACCCCTCCACTTT. It is translated as CASSLGGSDSPLHF. The chain couples TRBV5-6 to TRBJ1-6; possible D gene TRBD1, 6 bases. The germline V gene has CDR1 SGHDT and CDR2 YYEEEE. This CDR3 is built from 14 residues. With 4 bases removed from V and 10 bases from J, the gap between germline ends came to 15 bases.

This chain links TRBV7-9 with TRBJ2-4, with 7 bases matching TRBD1. The CDR3 contains 15 residues. Per the germline V gene, CDR1 is SEHNR and CDR2 is FQNEAQ (reference sequence). J lost 6 bases, V lost 5 bases, and 10 bases had no gene match. The CDR3: CASSHRQGTGNIQYF. The CDR3 DNA is TGTGCCAGCAGCCACAGACAGGGAACTGGAAACATTCAGTACTTC.

This chain joins TRBV19 and TRBJ2-2; no firm D call. V dropped 1 base and J dropped 6 bases, with 12 bases sitting between them. CDR1 LNHDA and CDR2 SQIVND come from the germline V gene (reference sequence). The CDR3 runs to 15 residues. This CDR3 reads CASSIGVGKSGELFF. CDR3 DNA sequence: TGTGCCAGTAGTATAGGCGTTGGTAAATCCGGGGAGCTGTTTTTT.

This sequence joins TRBV27 and TRBJ1-1, with D possibly TRBD1 on 5 matching bases. With 4 bases removed from V and 0 bases from J, the gap between germline ends came to 9 bases. The CDR3 extends over 14 amino acids. Germline V CDR1 and CDR2: MNHEY, SMNVEV (reference sequence). CDR3 sequence: CASSWRGMNTEAFF. The CDR3 nucleotides are TGTGCCAGCAGTTGGAGGGGAATGAACACTGAAGCTTTCTTT.

V gene TRBV18 combines with J gene TRBJ1-1, with 8 bases fitting TRBD1. Germline V CDR1 and CDR2: KGHSH, LQKENI. This CDR3 spans 19 amino acids. With 4 bases clipped from V and 5 bases from J, the junction kept 21 bases outside the gene matches. CDR3 bases: TGTGCCAGCTCACTCATTCTGGGGACAGGCAACCCACGGGGAACTGAAGCTTTCTTT. Protein product: CASSLILGTGNPRGTEAFF.

The V call is TRBV7-2, the J call TRBJ1-1, with D unclear. The CDR3 is made up of 17 amino acids. CDR1 and CDR2 from the germline V gene are SGHTA and FQGNSA. Deletions cut 0 bases from V and 1 base from J, with 15 bases between. The CDR3 sequence: CASSLAVRGSGNTEAFF. In DNA form, the CDR3 reads TGTGCCAGCAGCTTAGCGGTCCGGGGAAGCGGGAACACTGAAGCTTTCTTT.

The genes are TRBV5-1 and TRBJ2-5, with D perhaps matching TRBD1 (6 bases). The CDR3 is made up of 13 amino acids. V was trimmed by 4 bases and J by 5 bases, leaving 12 bases between them. Per germline, CDR1 SGHRS and CDR2 YFSETQ. The CDR3 loop reads CASSPRGLETQYF. CDR3 bases: TGCGCCAGCAGCCCCAGGGGCTTGGAGACCCAGTACTTC.

CDR3 amino acids: CASSSDRKSNTQYF. The CDR3 DNA reads as TGTGCCAGCAGCTCGGACAGGAAGAGCAATACGCAGTATTTT. The rearrangement joins TRBV7-9 to TRBJ2-3, with 7 bases matching TRBD1. Germline trimming cut 4 bases from V and 7 bases from J; bases unmatched to any gene: 8. The germline V gene has CDR1 SEHNR and CDR2 FQNEAQ (reference sequence). This CDR3 has 14 amino acids.

The V call is TRBV5-1, the J call TRBJ2-3, with 7 bases matching TRBD2. CDR3 size: 17 residues. The ends lost 0 bases at V and 0 bases at J; junction bases unmatched: 7. Germline lookup yields CDR1 SGHRS and CDR2 YFSETQ. CDR3 loop: CASSLVSAGVSTDTQYF. The CDR3 bases are TGCGCCAGCAGCTTGGTTAGCGCGGGGGTAAGCACAGATACGCAGTATTTT.

The chain links TRBV9 to TRBJ1-2, with D possibly matching TRBD1 (5 bases). The V end lost 4 bases, the J end lost 1 base, and 14 bases lay between the germline ends. There are 15 residues in the CDR3. Germline V lookup: CDR1 SGDLS, CDR2 YYNGEE. The CDR3 bases are TGTGCCAGCAGCCCATCAGGGTCTGTTAACTATGGCTACACCTTC. This codes for CASSPSGSVNYGYTF.